Listed here is a single TCR beta chain. The V and J ends lost 4 bases and 4 bases, in that order; junction bases with no gene match: 7. The CDR3 contains 16 residues. The germline CDR1 and CDR2 sequences are SGDLS and YYNGEE. This record comes from a study of blood T cell repertoires in COVID-19. Study information: COVID-19 samples from acute and convalescent phases originated in the United States, Italy and Spain.

Per the authors' pipeline: Nucleated cell number was recorded as an estimate derived from reference gene primer amplification. Libraries were prepared by immunoSEQ multiplex PCR; TCRdb keeps only in-frame clonotypes and omits some of them. The V and J calls and the clone size are those of that table, but D and trimming were determined from the DNA. This sample yields about 230,000 clones, of which about 91% are seen a single time; 2% to 2.5% belongs to the top ten. This clonotype originated in a woman between 40 and 55 years old with acute COVID-19. Sequenced input: PBMCs or T cells enriched from blood (not recorded which). The chain joins TRBV9 to TRBJ2-3; 12 bases agree with TRBD1. The chain's CDR3 is CASSLWDRGLADTQYF. The DNA for the CDR3 is TGTGCCAGCAGCCTCTGGGACAGGGGGCTGGCAGATACGCAGTATTTT.